What follows are 25 T cell receptor beta chains derived from one specimen sequenced in a study of blood T cell repertoires in COVID-19. Only in-frame clones appear in the TCRdb table, and some are missing; sequencing was by immunoSEQ multiplex PCR. The sample shows approximately 260,000 clones, 88% of them seen only once. The sequenced material came from PBMCs or T cells enriched from blood (not recorded which). The receptors stem from a woman aged 40 to 50 with acute COVID-19.

The DNA of the CDR3 is TGTGCCAGCAGCCGGGGACAGGGTGTGGGCACTGAAGCTTTCTTT. It yields the protein CASSRGQGVGTEAFF. V and J are TRBV3-1 (or the pseudogene TRBV3-2) and TRBJ1-1; 9 positions agree with TRBD1. Germline V gives CDR1 LGHDT, CDR2 YNNKEL (reference sequence). This CDR3 has 15 amino acids. After removal of 4 bases from V and 4 bases from J, the junction contained 7 bases not matched to a gene.

The chain employs TRBV6-1 and TRBJ1-2; D unresolved. V was shortened by 3 bases and J by 6 bases, with 8 bases between the two germline ends. Germline CDR1 MNHNS, CDR2 SASEGT. This CDR3 is built from 12 residues. The CDR3 DNA reads TGTGCCAGCAGTGATGCCTATAATGGCTACACCTTC. Translated, it gives CASSDAYNGYTF.

This clone came up once. The J gene is TRBJ2-5, the V gene TRBV5-4; 8 bases match TRBD1. The CDR3 has 16 amino acids. Trimming cost V 4 bases and J 5 bases; bases outside gene matches: 13. CDR1 SGHNT and CDR2 YYREEE come from the germline V gene (reference sequence). The CDR3 is CASSPGGRGQGETQYF. CDR3 nucleotides: TGTGCCAGCAGCCCGGGTGGCAGGGGGCAAGGTGAGACCCAGTACTTC.

The chain couples TRBV20-1 to TRBJ1-5; possible D gene TRBD1, 6 bases. The CDR3 spans 15 residues. Trimming shortened V by 3 bases and J by 8 bases, and 20 bases separated the two germline ends. From germline, CDR1 is DFQATT and CDR2 SNEGSKA (reference sequence). The CDR3 protein is CSASRGAGDREPQHF. CDR3 in DNA: TGCAGTGCTAGTCGGGGGGCAGGGGATAGGGAGCCCCAGCATTTT.

The chain joins TRBV5-1 to TRBJ2-1; 12 nucleotides line up with TRBD2. The CDR3 runs to 16 residues. Germline lookup yields CDR1 SGHRS and CDR2 YFSETQ. V gave up 4 bases and J gave up 9 bases; unmatched junction bases: 11. Here the CDR3 reads CASSGGASGRVGEQFF. Here the CDR3 DNA reads TGCGCCAGCAGCGGGGGAGCTAGCGGGAGGGTCGGTGAGCAGTTCTTC.

In this sample, this clone turned up a few times. This chain connects TRBV6-1 to TRBJ1-5; no clear D. The V end lost 2 bases, the J end lost 5 bases, and 16 bases lay between the germline ends. CDR3 length: 16 residues. Germline V CDR1 and CDR2: MNHNS, SASEGT. CDR3 protein: CASSERPELGDQPQHF. CDR3 in DNA: TGTGCCAGCAGTGAACGTCCCGAATTGGGCGATCAGCCCCAGCATTTT.

The chain carries TRBV7-2 and TRBJ2-1, with D possibly being TRBD2 (5 bases). The V and J ends lost 0 bases and 14 bases respectively, with 20 bases between them. Germline CDR1 reads SGHTA; CDR2 reads FQGNSA. There are 15 residues in the CDR3. The CDR3 sequence is CASSLALDLRELKFF. DNA for the CDR3: TGTGCCAGCAGCTTAGCGCTAGACCTCCGGGAATTGAAGTTCTTC.

The CDR3 sequence is CASSPNVAGGYNEQFF. The DNA for the CDR3 is TGTGCCAGCAGCCCTAATGTGGCGGGAGGGTACAATGAGCAGTTCTTC. This chain links TRBV7-3 with TRBJ2-1; the match to TRBD2 covers 9 bases. CDR3 length equals 16 residues. Trimming cost V 5 bases and J 4 bases; bases outside gene matches: 9. Germline CDR1 is SGHTA and CDR2 is FQGTGA.

V usage is TRBV11-3 and J usage is TRBJ1-1; D may be TRBD1 (6 bases). Deletions cut 1 base from V and 5 bases from J, with 17 bases between. There are 16 residues in the CDR3. Germline V lookup: CDR1 SGHNT, CDR2 YENEEA. The CDR3 coding sequence is TGTGCCAGCAGCTTAGGGGGGCCAAAGGTTGGAACTGAAGCTTTCTTT. Its translation: CASSLGGPKVGTEAFF.

The chain links TRBV2 to TRBJ2-4; D may be TRBD1 (5 bases). V was trimmed by 1 base and J by 3 bases, leaving 10 bases between them. This CDR3 is 15 amino acids long. Germline CDR1 SNHLY, CDR2 FYNNEI. CDR3 sequence: CASSEGGEYKNIQYF. CDR3 DNA: TGTGCCAGCAGTGAAGGGGGCGAATACAAAAACATTCAGTACTTC.

The chain is built from TRBV24-1 and TRBJ2-1; 11 bases map to TRBD2. There are 19 residues in the CDR3. The junction had 6 bases not matched to a gene; V was cut back by 0 bases and J by 0 bases. Germline CDR1 KGHDR, CDR2 SFDVKD. CDR3 sequence: CATSDLPGTSGSSYNEQFF. The CDR3 nucleotides read TGTGCCACCAGTGATTTGCCCGGGACTAGCGGAAGCTCCTACAATGAGCAGTTCTTC.

This chain uses TRBV5-1 with TRBJ1-1; D is ambiguous. Germline CDR1 is SGHRS and CDR2 is YFSETQ. Trimming stripped 4 bases from V and 1 base from J, with 8 bases between. This CDR3 contains 13 residues. DNA of the CDR3: TGCGCCAGCAGCGATACGGGGAACACTGAAGCTTTCTTT. Protein product: CASSDTGNTEAFF.

This chain links TRBV7-3 with TRBJ1-1; D gene uncertain. From germline, CDR1 is SGHTA and CDR2 FQGTGA. The V end was cut by 2 bases, the J end by 1 base, with 5 bases between. CDR3 length: 13 amino acids. CDR3 coding DNA: TGTGCCAGCAGCTTATGGAGGAACACTGAAGCTTTCTTT. Encoded protein: CASSLWRNTEAFF.

V is TRBV7-9 and J is TRBJ2-7; 13 bases map to TRBD2. Germline V lookup: CDR1 SEHNR, CDR2 FQNEAQ (reference sequence). V lost 4 bases, J lost 2 bases, and 8 bases stayed unmatched. CDR3 length equals 17 residues. The CDR3 is CASSSGTSGDLPYEQYF. The CDR3, as DNA: TGTGCCAGCAGCTCGGGGACTAGCGGGGACCTGCCCTACGAGCAGTACTTC.

CDR3 in amino acids: CASSRDPDSHSPLHF. The CDR3 coding sequence is TGTGCCAGTAGTCGTGATCCGGACAGTCATTCACCCCTCCACTTT. V usage is TRBV19 and J usage is TRBJ1-6, with TRBD1 as a possible D gene (6 bases). CDR3 length: 15 amino acids. The ends were cut back, 5 bases at V and 8 bases at J, with 16 bases in the middle. Germline V CDR1 and CDR2: LNHDA, SQIVND (reference sequence).

The CDR3 here is CASSTPGQGDEKLFF. The CDR3 bases are TGTGCCAGCAGCACTCCGGGACAGGGAGATGAAAAACTGTTTTTT. The V and J genes are TRBV5-4 and TRBJ1-4; TRBD1 aligns across 9 bases. Germline CDR1 and CDR2: SGHNT and YYREEE (reference sequence). V lost 4 bases to trimming and J lost 6 bases; unmatched junction nucleotides: 7. The CDR3 extends over 15 amino acids.

The chain joins TRBV4-3 to TRBJ1-6; TRBD1 aligns across 7 bases. Germline assignment: CDR1 LGHNA and CDR2 YSLEER. The CDR3 length is 14 residues. With 3 bases clipped from V and 8 bases from J, the junction kept 4 bases outside the gene matches. The CDR3 DNA reads as TGCGCCAGCAGCCAGCAGGGGGATTATTCACCCCTCCACTTT. This sequence encodes CASSQQGDYSPLHF.

The rearrangement links TRBV13 to TRBJ1-1; D is possibly TRBD1 (6 bases). The germline CDR1 and CDR2 sequences are PRHDT and FYEKMQ (reference sequence). With 0 bases removed from V and 5 bases from J, the gap between germline ends came to 19 bases. This CDR3 contains 17 residues. The CDR3 DNA reads as TGTGCCAGCAGCTTAGGGAACCGGGACACCTACTATACTGAAGCTTTCTTT. Protein: CASSLGNRDTYYTEAFF.

The V gene is TRBV24-1, the J gene TRBJ1-2; a weak D match, TRBD1 (5 bases). This CDR3 region has 13 residues. V was clipped by 4 bases and J by 5 bases, with 10 bases between them. The germline gives CDR1 KGHDR, CDR2 SFDVKD. CDR3 nucleotide sequence: TGTGCCACCAGTGACGGGACTGCATATGGCTACACCTTC. It specifies CATSDGTAYGYTF.

The gene calls are TRBV7-8 and TRBJ1-1; tentative D call: TRBD1 (5 bases). This CDR3 has 15 amino acids. Germline CDR1 and CDR2: SGHVS and FQNEAQ. The V end was cut by 1 base, the J end by 4 bases, with 13 bases between. CDR3 coding DNA: TGTGCCAGCAGCTTAGGAGGGGCGGGAGTCACTGAAGCTTTCTTT. Amino acid sequence: CASSLGGAGVTEAFF.

V is TRBV18 and J is TRBJ2-7, with TRBD1 matching over 9 bases. The CDR3 is 14 amino acids. Germline V gene lookup returns CDR1 KGHSH and CDR2 LQKENI. V shed 3 bases and J 3 bases; nucleotides not matched to a gene: 3. The CDR3 DNA follows: TGTGCCAGCTCACCGGACAGGGGCCGCTACGAGCAGTACGTC. Amino acid sequence: CASSPDRGRYEQYV.

J is TRBJ1-6 and V is TRBV27; the match to TRBD1 covers 11 bases. Germline V gene sequence: CDR1 MNHEY, CDR2 SMNVEV (reference sequence). Germline trimming cut 6 bases from V and 7 bases from J; bases unmatched to any gene: 5. The CDR3 loop spans 15 amino acids. The DNA of the CDR3 is TGTGCCAGCAGACAAAGGACAGGGGGCAATTCACCCCTCCACTTT. Translating gives CASRQRTGGNSPLHF.

The count of this clone is one. V is TRBV6-2 or TRBV6-3 and J is TRBJ2-7; D perhaps matches TRBD1 (5 bases). This CDR3 spans 14 amino acids. Trimming took off 4 bases at V and 5 bases at J, with 15 bases between the two ends. CDR1 and CDR2 from the germline V gene are MNHEY and SVGEGT. The CDR3 loop reads CASSLNAGLNEQYV. The DNA for the CDR3 is TGTGCCAGCAGTTTGAACGCAGGGTTGAACGAGCAGTACGTC.

The rearrangement uses TRBV25-1 and TRBJ1-5, with 7 bases matching TRBD1. V gave up 3 bases and J gave up 5 bases; unmatched junction bases: 4. Germline CDR1 and CDR2: MGHDK and SYGVNS. This CDR3 contains 14 residues. CDR3 sequence (DNA): TGTGCCAGCAGTGAGGTGGGACAGTATCAGCCCCAGCATTTT. Protein product: CASSEVGQYQPQHF.

The chain joins TRBV7-3 to TRBJ2-1, with 7 bases that match TRBD2. J was trimmed by 4 bases and V by 2 bases; bases with no gene match: 5. This CDR3 comprises 15 residues. Germline lookup yields CDR1 SGHTA and CDR2 FQGTGA. The CDR3 DNA sequence: TGTGCCAGCAGCTTAGCGGGAGTTGCATACAATGAGCAGTTCTTC. Residues: CASSLAGVAYNEQFF.